The text below deals with one TCR beta chain. Profiling relied on immunoSEQ multiplex PCR, and the TCRdb table lists in-frame clones only, not all of them. The table shows tens of thousands of clones, with roughly 91% occurring only once. These data belong to a study of T cell changes during pregnancy in multiple sclerosis. CDR1 is LNHNV, CDR2 YYDKDF, per germline (reference sequence). Trimming cost V 7 bases and J 11 bases; bases outside gene matches: 6. The CDR3 is 13 amino acids. The input for sequencing was peripheral blood, taken in the second trimester of pregnancy. The chain is built from TRBV15 and TRBJ1-4, with 11 positions matching TRBD1. The TCR originated in a female donor with multiple sclerosis, enrolled in a pregnancy study. The CDR3 is CATTGQGASKLFF. In DNA, the CDR3 is TGTGCCACCACCGGACAGGGGGCGAGTAAACTGTTTTTT. The full variable domain, completed using reference TRBV15 and TRBJ1-4, is DAMVIQNPRYQVTQFGKPVTLSCSQTLNHNVMYWYQQKSSQAPKLLFHYYDKDFNNEADTPDNFQSRRPNTSFCFLDIRSPGLGDTAMYLCATTGQGASKLFFGSGTQLSVL.